This TCR beta chain emerged from a study of hypomethylating agent response in myelodysplastic syndrome. Overall study context: Donors were myelodysplastic syndrome patients: 2 female, 8 to 10 male.

Worth noting for this clone: Its antigen is as yet unknown.

Study outcomes and limitations: Novel MDS antigen recognition by shared GLIPH2 clusters is possible but unvalidated. Richness, rarefaction diversity and clonality did not change significantly after hypomethylating treatment.

Profiled with immunoSEQ multiplex PCR; TCRdb holds only in-frame clones, not every one. The sample lists several thousand clones, roughly 85% occurring once. The trim removed 6 bases at V and 7 bases at J, leaving 12 bases unmatched. The CDR3 has 14 residues. Germline assignment: CDR1 SQVTM and CDR2 ANQGSEA. No T-cell subset sorting was done; bone marrow was analyzed in bulk. The genes are TRBV29-1 and TRBJ2-7, with 10 bases that match TRBD1. The receptor comes from a human donor with myelodysplastic syndrome. The specimen comprised bone marrow, sampled before or after starting hypomethylating agent treatment for myelodysplastic syndrome (not recorded which). CDR3 region: CSVLGTGALREQYF. The CDR3 coding sequence is TGCAGCGTCCTCGGGACAGGGGCCTTACGGGAGCAGTACTTC.